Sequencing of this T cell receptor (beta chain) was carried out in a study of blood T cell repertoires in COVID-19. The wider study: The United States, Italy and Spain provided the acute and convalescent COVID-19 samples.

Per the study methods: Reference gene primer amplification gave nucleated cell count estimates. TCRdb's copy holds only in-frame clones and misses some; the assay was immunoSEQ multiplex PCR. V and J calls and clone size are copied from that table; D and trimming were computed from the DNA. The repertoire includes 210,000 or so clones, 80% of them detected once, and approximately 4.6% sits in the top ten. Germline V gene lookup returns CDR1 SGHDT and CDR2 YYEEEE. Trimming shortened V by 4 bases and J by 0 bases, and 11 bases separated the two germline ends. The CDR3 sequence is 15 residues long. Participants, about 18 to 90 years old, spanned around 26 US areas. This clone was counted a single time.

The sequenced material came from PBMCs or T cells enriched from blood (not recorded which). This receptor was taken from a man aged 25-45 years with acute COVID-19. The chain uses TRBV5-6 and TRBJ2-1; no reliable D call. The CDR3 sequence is CASSTVFPSYNEQFF. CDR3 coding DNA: TGTGCCAGCAGCACGGTGTTCCCCTCCTACAATGAGCAGTTCTTC.